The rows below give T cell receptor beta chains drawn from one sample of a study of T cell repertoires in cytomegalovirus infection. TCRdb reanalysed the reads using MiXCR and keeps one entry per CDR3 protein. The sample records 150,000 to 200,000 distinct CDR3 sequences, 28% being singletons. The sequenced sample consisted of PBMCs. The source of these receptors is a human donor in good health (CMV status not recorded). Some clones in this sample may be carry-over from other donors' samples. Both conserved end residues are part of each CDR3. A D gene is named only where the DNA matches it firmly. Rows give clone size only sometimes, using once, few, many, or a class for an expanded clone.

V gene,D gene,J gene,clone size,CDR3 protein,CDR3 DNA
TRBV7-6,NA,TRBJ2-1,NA,CASSLGVDNEQFF,TGTGCCAGCAGCTTGGGGGTGGACAATGAGCAGTTCTTC
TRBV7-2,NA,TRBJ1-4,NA,CASSLGATEKLFF,TGTGCCAGCAGCTTGGGGGCTACTGAAAAACTGTTTTTT
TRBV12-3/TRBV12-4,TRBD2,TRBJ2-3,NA,CASSGVLAGALSTDTQYF,TGTGCCAGCAGTGGAGTCCTAGCGGGGGCCCTCTCCACAGATACGCAGTATTTT
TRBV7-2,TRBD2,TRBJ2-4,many,CASSLGVAGGPAKNIQYF,TGTGCCAGCAGCTTAGGGGTAGCGGGGGGGCCAGCCAAAAACATTCAGTACTTC
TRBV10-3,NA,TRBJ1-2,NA,CASSNPGDGYTF,TGTGCCTCCTCGAACCCGGGCGATGGCTACACCTTC
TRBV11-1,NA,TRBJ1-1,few,CASSQGYLGTEAFF,TGTGCCAGCAGCCAAGGATACTTGGGCACTGAAGCTTTCTTT
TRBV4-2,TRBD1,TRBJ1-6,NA,CASSQDRGGSSPLHF,TGTGCCAGCAGCCAAGATAGAGGGGGCAGTTCACCCCTCCACTTT
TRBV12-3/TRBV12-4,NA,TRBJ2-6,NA,CASSVLGAVGANVLTF,TGTGCCAGCTCAGTTCTGGGGGCGGTCGGGGCCAACGTCCTGACTTTC
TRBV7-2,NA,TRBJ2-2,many,CASSSTGPNTGELFF,TGTGCCAGCAGCTCGACAGGCCCGAACACCGGGGAGCTGTTTTTT
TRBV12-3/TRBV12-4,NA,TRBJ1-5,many,CASSLGGRLGQPQHF,TGTGCCAGCAGTTTAGGGGGTCGGTTGGGTCAGCCCCAGCATTTT
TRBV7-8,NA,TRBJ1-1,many,CASHSVRIEDTEAFF,TGTGCCAGCCATTCGGTCCGGATCGAGGACACTGAAGCTTTCTTT
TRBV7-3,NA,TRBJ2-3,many,CASSTGSTDTQYF,TGTGCCAGCAGTACAGGCTCTACAGATACGCAGTATTTT
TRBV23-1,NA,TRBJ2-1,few,CASSQFDGRGEQFF,TGCGCCAGCAGTCAATTCGACGGCCGAGGTGAGCAGTTCTTC
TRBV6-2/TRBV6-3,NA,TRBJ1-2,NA,CASSYPASYGYTF,TGTGCCAGCAGTTACCCAGCCTCCTATGGCTACACCTTC
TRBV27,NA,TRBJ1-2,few,CASSFRANYGYTF,TGTGCCAGCAGTTTCCGGGCTAACTATGGCTACACCTTC
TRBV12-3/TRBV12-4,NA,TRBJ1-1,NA,CASSQGQHTEAFF,TGTGCCAGCAGCCAGGGACAACACACTGAAGCTTTCTTT
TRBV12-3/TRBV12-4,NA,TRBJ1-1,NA,CASSLTATNTEAFF,TGTGCCAGCAGTTTAACGGCCACGAACACTGAAGCTTTCTTT
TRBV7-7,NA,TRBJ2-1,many,CASSLALGDNEQFF,TGTGCTAGCAGCTTAGCCCTCGGGGACAATGAGCAGTTCTTC
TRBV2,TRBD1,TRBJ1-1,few,CASIRDRDRNTEAFF,TGTGCCAGCATTCGGGACAGGGATCGGAACACTGAAGCTTTCTTT
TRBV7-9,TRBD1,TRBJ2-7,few,CAIIKTDRGNEQYF,TGTGCCATTATAAAGACAGACAGGGGTAACGAGCAGTACTTC
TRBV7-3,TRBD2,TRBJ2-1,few,CASSATPGLAGDEQFF,TGTGCCAGCAGCGCTACCCCAGGACTAGCGGGCGATGAGCAGTTCTTC
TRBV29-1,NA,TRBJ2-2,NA,CSVDGDRAKGDYTGELFF,TGCAGCGTTGACGGCGACAGGGCCAAGGGGGACTACACCGGGGAGCTGTTTTTT
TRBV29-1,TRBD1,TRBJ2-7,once,CSVERTGTYEQYF,TGCAGCGTTGAACGGACAGGGACCTACGAGCAGTACTTC
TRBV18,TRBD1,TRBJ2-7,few,CASSTGGEQYF,TGTGCCAGCTCGACAGGGGGCGAGCAGTACTTC
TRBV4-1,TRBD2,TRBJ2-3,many,CASSLEPGTRDTQYF,TGCGCCAGCAGCCTTGAACCAGGGACTAGAGATACGCAGTATTTT
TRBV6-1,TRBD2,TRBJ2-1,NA,CASRLAANEQFF,TGTGCCAGTCGACTAGCAGCTAATGAGCAGTTCTTC
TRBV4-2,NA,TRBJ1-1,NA,CASSQDIRDTEAFF,TGTGCCAGCAGCCAAGATATAAGGGACACTGAAGCTTTCTTT
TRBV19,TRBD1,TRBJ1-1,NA,CASSGTGDTEAFF,TGTGCCAGTAGTGGGACAGGGGATACTGAAGCTTTCTTT
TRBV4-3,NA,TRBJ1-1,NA,CASSQAGGREAFF,TGCGCCAGCAGCCAAGCCGGGGGCCGAGAAGCTTTCTTT
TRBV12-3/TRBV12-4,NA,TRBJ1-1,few,CASSSPARAEGTEAFF,TGTGCCAGCAGTTCCCCCGCCAGGGCGGAGGGCACTGAAGCTTTCTTT
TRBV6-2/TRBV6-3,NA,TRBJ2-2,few,CASRFRSLTGELFF,TGTGCCAGCAGATTCAGGAGTCTCACCGGGGAGCTGTTTTTT
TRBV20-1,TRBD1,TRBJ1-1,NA,CSASWDSPMNTEAFF,TGCAGTGCTAGTTGGGACAGCCCCATGAACACTGAAGCTTTCTTT
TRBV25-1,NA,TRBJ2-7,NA,CASSDAVGLYDQYF,TGTGCCAGCAGTGATGCGGTAGGACTCTACGATCAGTACTTC
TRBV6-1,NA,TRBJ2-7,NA,CASSVVNEQYF,TGTGCCAGCAGTGTGGTGAACGAGCAGTACTTC
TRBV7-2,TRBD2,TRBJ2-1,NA,CASSLGGGMWNEQFF,TGTGCCAGCAGCTTAGGGGGGGGGATGTGGAATGAGCAGTTCTTC
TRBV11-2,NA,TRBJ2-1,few,CASSYPYNEQFF,TGTGCCAGCAGCTACCCATATAATGAGCAGTTCTTC
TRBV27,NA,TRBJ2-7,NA,CASSLYGGYEQYF,TGTGCCAGCAGTTTATACGGGGGTTACGAGCAGTACTTC
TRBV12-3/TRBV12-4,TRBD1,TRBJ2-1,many,CASSLGQGPGREQFF,TGTGCCAGCAGTCTTGGACAGGGTCCAGGGAGAGAGCAGTTCTTC
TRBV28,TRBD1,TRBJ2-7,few,CASNTGQANFRDEQYF,TGTGCCAGCAACACGGGACAGGCAAATTTTCGGGACGAGCAGTACTTC
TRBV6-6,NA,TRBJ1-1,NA,CASNDLGGDAEAFF,TGTGCCAGCAATGATCTGGGGGGCGACGCTGAAGCTTTCTTT
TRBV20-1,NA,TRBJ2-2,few,CSASGNTGELFF,TGCAGTGCTAGTGGCAACACCGGGGAGCTGTTTTTT
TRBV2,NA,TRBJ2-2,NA,CASSGTITNTGELFF,TGTGCCAGCAGCGGGACCATTACCAACACCGGGGAGCTGTTTTTT
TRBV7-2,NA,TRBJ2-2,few,CASSYSPQGTGELFF,TGTGCCAGCAGCTATAGTCCGCAGGGTACCGGGGAGCTGTTTTTT
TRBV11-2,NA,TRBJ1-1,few,CASSLVVRGRTEAFF,TGTGCCAGCAGCTTAGTAGTAAGGGGAAGAACTGAAGCTTTCTTT
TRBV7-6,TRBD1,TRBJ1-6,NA,CASSFRGTGGPLGNSPLHF,TGTGCCAGCAGCTTTCGCGGGACAGGGGGCCCCTTGGGGAATTCACCCCTCCACTTT
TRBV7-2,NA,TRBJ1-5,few,CASSLEWTSKGQPQHF,TGTGCCAGCAGCTTAGAATGGACGTCTAAGGGTCAGCCCCAGCATTTT
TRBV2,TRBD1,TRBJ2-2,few,CASSVRTGDGGELFF,TGTGCCAGCAGTGTTCGGACAGGGGACGGCGGGGAGCTGTTTTTT
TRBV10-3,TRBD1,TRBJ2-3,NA,CAISAARQGNTQYF,TGTGCCATCAGTGCCGCGCGACAGGGAAATACGCAGTATTTT
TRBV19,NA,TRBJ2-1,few,CASNSGYNEQFF,TGTGCCAGTAACAGCGGGTACAATGAGCAGTTCTTC
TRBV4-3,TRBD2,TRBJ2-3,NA,CASSQDVLAGGRDTQYF,TGCGCCAGCAGCCAAGATGTGCTAGCGGGGGGCAGAGATACGCAGTATTTT
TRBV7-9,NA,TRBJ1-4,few,CASSLSGVSEKLFF,TGTGCCAGCAGCTTAAGCGGGGTTTCGGAAAAACTGTTTTTT
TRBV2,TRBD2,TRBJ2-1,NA,CASKGLAGEHEQFF,TGTGCCAGCAAGGGACTAGCGGGGGAACATGAGCAGTTCTTC
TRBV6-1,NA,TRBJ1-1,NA,CASRTGDGNTEAFF,TGTGCCAGCAGGACTGGGGACGGGAACACTGAAGCTTTCTTT
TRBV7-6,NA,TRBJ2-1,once,CASSWGPEDEQFF,TGTGCTAGCAGCTGGGGCCCCGAGGATGAGCAGTTCTTC
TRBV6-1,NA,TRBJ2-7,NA,CASSKGPSYEQYF,TGTGCCAGCAGTAAAGGGCCCTCCTACGAGCAGTACTTC
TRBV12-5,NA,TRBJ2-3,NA,CASGRGTTDTQYF,TGTGCTAGTGGTAGGGGGACCACAGATACGCAGTATTTT
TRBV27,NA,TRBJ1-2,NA,CASSLWPTANYGYTF,TGTGCCAGCAGTTTATGGCCAACAGCTAACTATGGCTACACCTTC